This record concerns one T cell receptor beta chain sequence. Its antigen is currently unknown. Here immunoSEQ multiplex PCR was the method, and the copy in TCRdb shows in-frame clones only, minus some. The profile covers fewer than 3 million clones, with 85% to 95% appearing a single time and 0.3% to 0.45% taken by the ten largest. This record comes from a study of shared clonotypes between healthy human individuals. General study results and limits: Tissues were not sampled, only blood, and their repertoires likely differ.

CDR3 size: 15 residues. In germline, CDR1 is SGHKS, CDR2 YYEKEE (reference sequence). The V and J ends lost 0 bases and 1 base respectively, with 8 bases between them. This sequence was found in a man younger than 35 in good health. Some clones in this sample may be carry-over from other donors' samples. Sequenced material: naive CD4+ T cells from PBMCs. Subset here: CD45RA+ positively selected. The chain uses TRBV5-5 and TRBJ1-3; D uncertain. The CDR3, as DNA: TGTGCCAGCAGCTTGGCTTCTCTGTCTGGAAACACCATATATTTT. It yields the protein CASSLASLSGNTIYF.